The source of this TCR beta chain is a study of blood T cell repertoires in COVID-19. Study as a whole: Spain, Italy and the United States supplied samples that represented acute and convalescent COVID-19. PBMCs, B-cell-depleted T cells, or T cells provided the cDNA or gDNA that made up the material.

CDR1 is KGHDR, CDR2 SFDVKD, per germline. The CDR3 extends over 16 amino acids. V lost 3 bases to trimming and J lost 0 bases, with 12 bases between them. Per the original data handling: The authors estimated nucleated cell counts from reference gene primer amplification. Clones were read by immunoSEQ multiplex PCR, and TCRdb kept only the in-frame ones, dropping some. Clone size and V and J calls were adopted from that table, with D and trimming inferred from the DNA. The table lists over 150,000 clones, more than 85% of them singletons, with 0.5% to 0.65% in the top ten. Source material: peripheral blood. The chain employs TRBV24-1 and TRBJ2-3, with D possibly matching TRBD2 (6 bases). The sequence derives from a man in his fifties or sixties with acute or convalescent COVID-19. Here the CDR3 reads CATSDRGTPSTDTQYF. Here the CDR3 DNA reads TGTGCCACCAGTGATCGCGGGACTCCTAGCACAGATACGCAGTATTTT.